The sequence of this T cell receptor (beta chain) was determined in a study of cytomegalovirus exposure and HLA in healthy donors. Turning to the study itself: Unique TCRs from HLA-typed donors, some 85 million of them, were held in an early data release.

Donors were nominally healthy when sampled, though unrecorded immune exposures were likely. Remarks on this clone: Its antigen is currently unknown.

It was with 60 Vbeta and 13 Jbeta primers that the PCR ran. Libraries were prepared by immunoSEQ multiplex PCR; TCRdb keeps only in-frame clonotypes and omits some of them. Here the sample spans approximately 100,000 clones, about 80% being singletons. CDR3 length: 14 amino acids. The V gene end was trimmed by 5 bases and the J gene end by 8 bases; junction bases not matched to a gene: 6. Germline assignment: CDR1 SGHNT and CDR2 YYREEE (reference sequence). Study observations and caveats: The investigators catalogued 150 or so TCR beta chains as cytomegalovirus-associated. Some V segments, including TRBV6-2 and TRBV6-3, were excluded as indistinguishable.

Source material: PBMCs. The TCR comes from a man between 40 and 49 years old in good health and CMV-seronegative. The rearrangement uses TRBV5-4 and TRBJ1-6, with 8 bases that match TRBD1. The CDR3 loop reads CASRPDRAYSPLHF. The CDR3 nucleotides are TGTGCCAGCAGACCGGACAGGGCCTATTCACCCCTCCACTTT.